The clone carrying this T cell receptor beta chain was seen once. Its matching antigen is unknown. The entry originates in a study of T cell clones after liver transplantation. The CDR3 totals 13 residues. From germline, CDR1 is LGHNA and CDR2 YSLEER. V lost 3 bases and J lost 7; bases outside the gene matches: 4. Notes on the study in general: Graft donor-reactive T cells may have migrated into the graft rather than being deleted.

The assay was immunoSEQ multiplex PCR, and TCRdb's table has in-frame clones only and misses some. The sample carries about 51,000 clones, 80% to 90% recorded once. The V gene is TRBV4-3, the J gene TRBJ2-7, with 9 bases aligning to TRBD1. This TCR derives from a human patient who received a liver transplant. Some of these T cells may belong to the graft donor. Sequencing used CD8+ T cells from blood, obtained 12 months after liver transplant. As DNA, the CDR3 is TGCGCCAGCAGCCAGTATGGGACAGGGGAGCAGTACTTC. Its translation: CASSQYGTGEQYF.